These 26 T cell receptor beta chains originate from one sample sequenced in a study of cytomegalovirus exposure and HLA in healthy donors. Both 60 Vbeta primers and 13 Jbeta primers went into the PCR. Measured with immunoSEQ multiplex PCR; TCRdb has only the in-frame clones, and not every one. The data contain 150,000 to 200,000 clones, about 85% of them singletons. The sample was PBMCs. The receptor set was obtained from a boy between 2 and 10 years old in good health and CMV-seronegative.

The chain combines TRBV25-1 with TRBJ1-1, with D perhaps TRBD1 (5 bases). The length of the CDR3 is 15 residues. Deletions cut 1 base from V and 6 bases from J, with 15 bases between. The germline gives CDR1 MGHDK, CDR2 SYGVNS. CDR3 coding DNA: TGTGCCAGCAGTGAATCTGGGGCAGGGAGGCCTGAAGCTTTCTTT. Its translation is CASSESGAGRPEAFF.

V usage is TRBV4-1 and J usage is TRBJ1-3, with D perhaps TRBD1 (5 bases). Germline CDR1 and CDR2: MGHRA and YSYEKL. The CDR3 is made up of 17 amino acids. Trimming pared 4 bases from V and 4 bases from J, leaving 20 bases between. CDR3 loop: CASSPFPQGDSGNTIYF. CDR3 DNA: TGCGCCAGCAGCCCCTTTCCGCAGGGCGATTCCGGAAACACCATATATTTT.

The V call is TRBV9, the J call TRBJ2-1, with 9 bases aligning to TRBD1. The CDR3 extends over 15 amino acids. The V and J ends lost 0 bases and 4 bases, in that order; junction bases with no gene match: 2. Germline CDR1 is SGDLS and CDR2 is YYNGEE. CDR3 sequence: CASSVVGQGYNEQFF. CDR3 DNA: TGTGCCAGCAGCGTAGTGGGACAGGGTTACAATGAGCAGTTCTTC.

The J gene is TRBJ2-3, the V gene TRBV30; 10 bases match TRBD1. Looked up from germline, CDR1 is GTSNPN and CDR2 is SVGIG (reference sequence). Germline trimming cut 0 bases from V and 6 bases from J; bases unmatched to any gene: 3. This CDR3 spans 14 amino acids. The CDR3 bases are TGTGCCTGGAGTGTAGGGACAGGGGTTGATACGCAGTATTTT. It is translated as CAWSVGTGVDTQYF.

V usage is TRBV7-2 and J usage is TRBJ1-6; 10 bases are shared with TRBD1. V was pared by 6 bases and J by 9 bases, with 8 bases of the junction left unmatched. The CDR3 consists of 15 residues. In germline, CDR1 is SGHTA, CDR2 FQGNSA. CDR3 region: CASSWGQGMSSPLHF. CDR3 coding DNA: TGTGCCAGCAGTTGGGGACAGGGGATGAGTTCACCCCTCCACTTT.

This chain links TRBV11-2 with TRBJ1-2, with D perhaps matching TRBD1 (6 bases). Trimming pared 5 bases from V and 12 bases from J, leaving 16 bases between. Looked up from germline, CDR1 is SGHAT and CDR2 is FQNNGV. This CDR3 spans 12 amino acids. CDR3 in amino acids: CASSGGGRRHTF. For the CDR3, the DNA is TGTGCCAGCAGCGGGGGGGGGCGGCGACACACCTTC.

V and J are TRBV9 and TRBJ2-3; the match to TRBD2 covers 9 bases. This CDR3 has 19 residues. With 4 bases clipped from V and 2 bases from J, the junction kept 17 bases outside the gene matches. Germline V lookup: CDR1 SGDLS, CDR2 YYNGEE. In DNA form, the CDR3 reads TGTGCCAGCAGCACCGTAGTAGGGAGACTAGCGGCACCCACAGATACGCAGTATTTT. This translates into CASSTVVGRLAAPTDTQYF.

Details on this clone: Distinct nucleotide sequences in the sample also encode this CDR3. J is TRBJ1-2 and V is TRBV7-9, with 7 bases that match TRBD1. V was pared by 5 bases and J by 5 bases, with 5 bases of the junction left unmatched. This CDR3 comprises 13 residues. The germline V gene has CDR1 SEHNR and CDR2 FQNEAQ (reference sequence). The CDR3: CASSAQGGYGYTF. The CDR3 bases are TGTGCCAGCAGCGCCCAGGGGGGTTATGGCTACACCTTC.

The chain links TRBV10-2 to TRBJ1-3; D gene unclear. Germline V lookup: CDR1 WSHSY, CDR2 SAAADI. V was trimmed by 0 bases and J by 6 bases, leaving 21 bases between them. This CDR3 is 18 amino acids long. CDR3 loop: CASSESPFREGSANTIYF. The CDR3 nucleotides read TGCGCCAGCAGTGAGTCGCCGTTTCGGGAGGGAAGTGCAAACACCATATATTTT.

The CDR3 bases are TGTGCCAGCAGTCCCCCTCCTGGAGGGAAAAAGGAAAAACTGTTTTTT. Protein product: CASSPPPGGKKEKLFF. The J gene is TRBJ1-4, the V gene TRBV28; D call uncertain. The CDR3 consists of 16 residues. The germline V gene encodes CDR1 MDHEN and CDR2 SYDVKM. V lost 5 bases and J lost 8, with 21 bases in between.

This chain uses TRBV11-2 with TRBJ2-1, with 10 bases lining up with TRBD2. This CDR3 has 16 residues. V shed 4 bases and J 9 bases; nucleotides not matched to a gene: 12. The germline V gene encodes CDR1 SGHAT and CDR2 FQNNGV. DNA for the CDR3: TGTGCCAGCAGCTCCTCGCTAGCGGGAGCAGCGGGTGAGCAGTTCTTC. It codes for CASSSSLAGAAGEQFF. The full variable domain, its missing parts supplied by reference TRBV11-2 and TRBJ2-1, is EAGVAQSPRYKIIEKRQSVAFWCNPISGHATLYWYQQILGQGPKLLIQFQNNGVVDDSQLPKDRFSAERLKGVDSTLKIQPAKLEDSAVYLCASSSSLAGAAGEQFFGPGTRLTVL.

Of note for this clone: The germline gene is not matched at one end of the junction; a read error may be the cause. The DNA for the CDR3 is TGTGCTAGCAGCGACCCCGGACTAGCGGGAGAGACCCAGTACTTC. This translates into CASSDPGLAGETQYF. The gene calls are TRBV7-7 and TRBJ2-5; 11 bases align to TRBD2. The germline V gene has CDR1 SSHAT and CDR2 FNYEAQ (reference sequence). The CDR3 length is 15 residues.

The chain is built from TRBV2 and TRBJ1-1; 11 bases match TRBD1. V shed 6 bases, J shed 1 base, and the junction held 7 bases outside the gene matches. The CDR3 is 16 amino acids. The V gene's germline CDR1 is SNHLY and CDR2 FYNNEI. CDR3 sequence: CASSVDRGLKNTEAFF. CDR3 DNA sequence: TGTGCCAGCAGCGTGGACAGGGGGCTTAAGAACACTGAAGCTTTCTTT.

V is TRBV7-9 and J is TRBJ1-2, with a tentative D call TRBD1 (5 bases). The V gene's germline CDR1 is SEHNR and CDR2 FQNEAQ (reference sequence). The CDR3 totals 14 residues. Trimming shortened V by 10 bases and J by 2 bases, and 17 bases separated the two germline ends. This chain's CDR3 is CATWGRELNYGYTF. In nucleotides, the CDR3 is TGTGCCACCTGGGGGAGGGAATTGAACTATGGCTACACCTTC.

The chain combines TRBV19 with TRBJ1-5, with D unresolved. With 3 bases removed from V and 2 bases from J, the gap between germline ends came to 11 bases. Germline loops: CDR1 LNHDA, CDR2 SQIVND (reference sequence). The CDR3 spans 15 residues. The CDR3 is CASSIEGRGNQPQHF. CDR3 DNA sequence: TGTGCCAGTAGTATCGAGGGAAGGGGCAATCAGCCCCAGCATTTT.

V is TRBV6-1 and J is TRBJ1-5, with D perhaps matching TRBD1 (5 bases). CDR3 length: 14 residues. V lost 7 bases and J 10 bases, leaving 20 bases between the germline ends. Germline V gene sequence: CDR1 MNHNS, CDR2 SASEGT. CDR3 loop: CASTQKWGGSPQHF. CDR3 nucleotides: TGTGCCAGCACCCAAAAATGGGGCGGCTCTCCCCAGCATTTT.

The CDR3 DNA is TGTGCCACCAGCAGAGGCGGTAGCGACGATGAGCAGTTCTTC. Its protein product is CATSRGGSDDEQFF. The chain recombines TRBV15 with TRBJ2-1; TRBD2 might be the D (5 bases). Trimming stripped 1 base from V and 8 bases from J, with 12 bases between. Germline V gene data show CDR1 as LNHNV and CDR2 as YYDKDF (reference sequence). This CDR3 is 14 amino acids long.

This chain joins TRBV5-1 and TRBJ2-1, with D perhaps TRBD1 (5 bases). Trimming left V 0 bases short and J 6 bases short, with 16 bases between. Germline V gives CDR1 SGHRS, CDR2 YFSETQ. The CDR3 runs to 16 residues. The CDR3: CASSLVSDTLGNEQFF. CDR3 in DNA: TGCGCCAGCAGCTTGGTATCGGACACCCTGGGCAATGAGCAGTTCTTC. The complete variable domain, with remaining parts taken from reference TRBV5-1 and TRBJ2-1, reads KAGVTQTPRYLIKTRGQQVTLSCSPISGHRSVSWYQQTPGQGLQFLFEYFSETQRNKGNFPGRFSGRQFSNSRSEMNVSTLELGDSALYLCASSLVSDTLGNEQFFGPGTRLTVL.

The J gene is TRBJ2-1, the V gene TRBV11-3; no definite D call. Germline-derived CDR1 and CDR2 are SGHNT and YENEEA. V lost 0 bases to trimming and J lost 4 bases, with 4 bases between them. CDR3 size: 13 residues. The CDR3 here is CASSLDLYNEQFF. Written as DNA, the CDR3 is TGTGCCAGCAGCTTAGATCTATACAATGAGCAGTTCTTC.

The rearrangement links TRBV15 to TRBJ1-5, with 9 bases aligning to TRBD1. CDR3 length: 17 residues. Germline trimming cut 1 base from V and 7 bases from J; bases unmatched to any gene: 11. CDR1 LNHNV and CDR2 YYDKDF come from the germline V gene (reference sequence). CDR3 nucleotides: TGTGCCACCAGCAGAGGGGGGGGAACAGGGGGCGGACAGCCCCAGCATTTT. Amino acid sequence: CATSRGGGTGGGQPQHF.

The chain has TRBV6-1 and TRBJ2-5; TRBD2 agrees at 11 bases. From germline, CDR1 is MNHNS and CDR2 SASEGT. The V gene end was trimmed by 6 bases and the J gene end by 0 bases; junction bases not matched to a gene: 3. CDR3 size: 15 residues. The DNA of the CDR3 is TGTGCCAGCAGCCCACTAGCGGGGGACCAAGAGACCCAGTACTTC. Residues: CASSPLAGDQETQYF.

V gene TRBV28 combines with J gene TRBJ2-7; the D gene is possibly TRBD1 (6 bases). From germline, CDR1 is MDHEN and CDR2 SYDVKM. Trimming cost V 10 bases and J 2 bases, with 18 bases left between them. The CDR3 has 14 amino acids. CDR3 region: CAINRDTLTYEQYF. CDR3 DNA: TGTGCCATCAACCGGGACACTCTCACCTACGAGCAGTACTTC.

This clone was detected once. The J gene is TRBJ2-2, the V gene TRBV5-1; 7 nucleotides align to TRBD1. Trimming cost V 4 bases and J 3 bases; bases outside gene matches: 9. Germline CDR1 SGHRS, CDR2 YFSETQ. The CDR3 covers 16 residues. The CDR3 protein is CASSVSTGSDTGELFF. The CDR3 bases are TGCGCCAGCAGCGTCTCGACAGGGTCGGACACCGGGGAGCTGTTTTTT.

The chain links TRBV27 to TRBJ2-7; D may be TRBD2 (6 bases). Germline V CDR1 and CDR2: MNHEY, SMNVEV (reference sequence). V was cut by 5 bases and J by 4 bases, with 18 bases left in between. CDR3 length: 15 residues. The CDR3 loop reads CASSASRGGLYEQYF. CDR3 nucleotide sequence: TGTGCCAGCAGTGCGTCCCGCGGAGGGCTTTACGAGCAGTACTTC.

This clone was picked up one time. The gene calls are TRBV15 and TRBJ1-1; maybe TRBD1 (5 bases). CDR1 and CDR2 from the germline V gene are LNHNV and YYDKDF (reference sequence). This CDR3 is built from 15 residues. Trimming shortened V by 2 bases and J by 4 bases, and 14 bases separated the two germline ends. CDR3 amino acids: CATSRFPGLPTEAFF. The CDR3, as DNA: TGTGCCACCAGCAGATTTCCGGGACTGCCCACTGAAGCTTTCTTT.

This rearrangement joins TRBV28 to TRBJ1-5; 7 bases are a match to TRBD1. In germline, CDR1 is MDHEN, CDR2 SYDVKM. V lost 6 bases to trimming and J lost 0 bases; unmatched junction nucleotides: 17. The CDR3 is 19 residues long. Written as DNA, the CDR3 is TGTGCCAGCAGCGACCTGGGGACAGCAGACAGATATAGCAATCAGCCCCAGCATTTT. Protein sequence: CASSDLGTADRYSNQPQHF.